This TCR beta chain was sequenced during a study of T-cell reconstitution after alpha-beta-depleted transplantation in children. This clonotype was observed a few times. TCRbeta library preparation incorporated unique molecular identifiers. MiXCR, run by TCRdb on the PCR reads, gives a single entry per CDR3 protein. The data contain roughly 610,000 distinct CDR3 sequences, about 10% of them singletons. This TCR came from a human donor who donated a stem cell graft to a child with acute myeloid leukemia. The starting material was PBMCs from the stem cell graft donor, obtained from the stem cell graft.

CDR3 amino acids: CSAGRLAGGITGELFF. CDR3 DNA sequence: TGCAGTGCTGGCAGACTAGCGGGAGGGATCACCGGGGAGCTGTTTTTT. This sequence joins TRBV20-1 and TRBJ2-2; 14 nucleotides line up with TRBD2. The CDR3 sequence is 16 residues long. The junction had 6 bases not matched to a gene; V was cut back by 5 bases and J by 4 bases. The germline gives CDR1 DFQATT, CDR2 SNEGSKA (reference sequence).